A single sample gave rise to the 3 T cell receptor beta chains below, sequenced in a study of tumor-infiltrating lymphocytes in primary liver carcinoma. Unsorted bulk tissue of about 19-31 mg yielded co-extracted RNA and DNA. Starting material of 500 to 600 ng total RNA yielded TCR beta cDNA via a constant-region primer. What produced the TCR beta libraries was three nested multiplex PCR rounds using slightly modified ARM-PCR. The opening two PCR rounds, nine to eleven cycles each, paired TRBV1-TRBV30 forward primers with a C-beta reverse primer. TCRdb redid the calling of the multiplex PCR reads with MiXCR, one entry per CDR3 protein. This table has about 190,000 distinct CDR3 sequences, around four fifths appearing once. Sequenced sample: tumor tissue from primary liver carcinoma. These receptors originate from a man aged 40-50 years with primary liver carcinoma and hepatitis B virus infection.

The V gene is TRBV20-1, the J gene TRBJ2-7; D gene ambiguous. CDR1 DFQATT and CDR2 SNEGSKA come from the germline V gene (reference sequence). The CDR3 is made up of 13 amino acids. V lost 1 base and J 9 bases, leaving 16 bases between the germline ends. In DNA, the CDR3 is TGCAGTGCTAGAGTCCCTTCCACGCAAGGGCAGTACTTC. Translating gives CSARVPSTQGQYF.

A note on this clonotype: A junction end diverges from the germline sequence, so it may reflect a read error. This chain connects TRBV29-1 to TRBJ2-3; D is perhaps TRBD1 (5 bases). CDR3 length: 12 residues. CDR1 is SQVTM, CDR2 ANQGSEA, per germline. The CDR3, as DNA: TGCAGCATACATAGGGGCTCAGATACACAGTATTTT. The encoded protein is CSIHRGSDTQYF.

Points on this clonotype: Mismatch with germline at one junction end may stem from a read error. J is TRBJ2-5 and V is TRBV4-2; the D gene could be TRBD1 or TRBD2 (6 bases each). CDR1 is LGHNA, CDR2 YNFKEQ, per germline. The CDR3 totals 15 residues. The CDR3, as DNA: TGTGCCAGCAACCAAGCGGAGGGGGTATCGGAGACCCAATACTTC. Translating gives CASNQAEGVSETQYF.